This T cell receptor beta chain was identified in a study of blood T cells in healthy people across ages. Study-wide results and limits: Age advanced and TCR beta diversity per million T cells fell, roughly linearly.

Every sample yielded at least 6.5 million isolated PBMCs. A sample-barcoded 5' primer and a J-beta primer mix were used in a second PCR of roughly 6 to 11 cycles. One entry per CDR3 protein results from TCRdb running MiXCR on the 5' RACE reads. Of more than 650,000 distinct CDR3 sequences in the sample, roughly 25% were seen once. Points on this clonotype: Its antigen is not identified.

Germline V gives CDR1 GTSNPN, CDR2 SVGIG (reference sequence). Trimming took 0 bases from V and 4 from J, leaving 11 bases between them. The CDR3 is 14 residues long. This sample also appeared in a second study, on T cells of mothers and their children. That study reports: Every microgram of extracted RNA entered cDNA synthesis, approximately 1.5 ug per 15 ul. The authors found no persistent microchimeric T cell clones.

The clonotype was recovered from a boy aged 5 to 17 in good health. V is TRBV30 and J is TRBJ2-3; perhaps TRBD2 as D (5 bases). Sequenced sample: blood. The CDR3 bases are TGTGCCTGGAGTGTAGACTATGAGGCAGATACGCAGTATTTT. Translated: CAWSVDYEADTQYF. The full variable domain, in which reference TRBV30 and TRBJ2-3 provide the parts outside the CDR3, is SQTIHQWPATLVQPVGSPLSLECTVEGTSNPNLYWYRQAAGRGLQLLFYSVGIGQISSEVPQNLSASRPQDRQFILSSKKLLLSDSGFYLCAWSVDYEADTQYFGPGTRLTVL.